This TCR beta chain was captured by sequencing in a study of blood T cell repertoires in COVID-19. At the level of the study: Material from acute and convalescent COVID-19 was sourced from the United States, Italy and Spain.

Some clones are missing from TCRdb's copy, which holds only in-frame ones; the method was immunoSEQ multiplex PCR. The sample has tens of thousands of clones, approximately 86% seen once. This CDR3 has 14 residues. Per germline, CDR1 SGHTA and CDR2 FQGNSA. Concerning this clone itself: At one of its ends the junction is not consistent with the germline gene, which may arise from a read error.

The receptor was isolated from an elderly woman with active COVID-19. Sequenced sample: peripheral blood. V usage is TRBV7-2 and J usage is TRBJ2-5; tentatively, D is TRBD1 (6 bases). CDR3 sequence reads: CASSLGTPQETQYF. The CDR3 bases are TGTGCCAGCAGTTTAGGGACACCCCAAGAGACCCAGTACTTC.